This T cell receptor beta chain was captured by sequencing in a study of blood T cell repertoires in COVID-19. The table lists this clone with a count of one. This study enrolled people aged about 18 to 95 from about two dozen US geographic areas. Authors' analysis steps: Scientists estimated how many nucleated cells there were by amplifying reference gene primers. Produced via immunoSEQ multiplex PCR; TCRdb's table is partial and in-frame only. V and J calls plus clone size are reproduced from that table; the DNA served to infer D and trimming. This sample has fewer than 300,000 clones; about nine tenths occur once, and the top ten carry 15% to 19%. This clonotype originated in a man aged 18 to 30 who had recovered from COVID-19. Sequencing was performed on PBMCs or T cells enriched from blood (not recorded which).

The CDR3 region is CATSLTGSNQPQHF. In DNA, the CDR3 is TGTGCCACCAGCCTGACGGGGAGCAATCAGCCCCAGCATTTT. The chain combines TRBV24-1 with TRBJ1-5; D unclear. Between the trimmed V and J ends, which lost 7 bases and 1 base, there was a span of 10 bases. Looked up from germline, CDR1 is KGHDR and CDR2 is SFDVKD. The CDR3 consists of 14 residues.